The 24 T cell receptor beta chains listed next were all sequenced from one sample in a study of CD8 T cells in Susac syndrome. Reverse transcription of roughly 0.45 to 1 ug RNA used random hexamers. TCRdb recomputed calls from the immunoSEQ multiplex PCR reads with MiXCR, one row per CDR3 protein. The sample lists 240,000 or so distinct CDR3 sequences; about 96% were seen once. The specimen was CD4+ T cells from PBMCs. The receptors were sampled from a human donor with Susac syndrome.

V is TRBV5-1 and J is TRBJ2-2; D perhaps matches TRBD1 (6 bases). In germline, CDR1 is SGHRS, CDR2 YFSETQ. The CDR3 totals 14 residues. V lost 4 bases to trimming and J lost 6 bases, with 13 bases between them. DNA for the CDR3: TGCGCCAGCAGCCACGCTAACAGGGCCGGGGAGCTGTTTTTT. This codes for CASSHANRAGELFF.

The chain employs TRBV7-2 and TRBJ2-7; 7 bases align to TRBD2. CDR3 length: 14 amino acids. V trimming: 5 bases; J trimming: 3 bases; junction bases outside the gene matches: 7. CDR1 and CDR2 (germline): SGHTA, FQGNSA. CDR3 loop: CASSLGAGVYEQYF. CDR3 DNA sequence: TGTGCCAGCAGCCTTGGCGCGGGAGTCTACGAGCAGTACTTC.

The J gene is TRBJ2-5, the V gene TRBV20-1; 12 nucleotides match TRBD2. The CDR3 is 14 amino acids. V was clipped by 5 bases and J by 4 bases; unmatched bases: 5. Germline values: CDR1 DFQATT, CDR2 SNEGSKA (reference sequence). CDR3 bases: TGCAGTGCTCAAAGGACTAGCGGGGTAGAGACCCAGTACTTC. It translates to CSAQRTSGVETQYF.

The V and J genes are TRBV15 and TRBJ1-2; TRBD1 matches 10 bases. The V segment lost 0 bases and the J segment 2 bases; nucleotides outside the gene matches: 3. Per the germline V gene, CDR1 is LNHNV and CDR2 is YYDKDF (reference sequence). This CDR3 region has 16 residues. CDR3 sequence (DNA): TGTGCCACCAGCAGAGATAGGGACAGGGGAAACTATGGCTACACCTTC. This sequence encodes CATSRDRDRGNYGYTF.

A single count supports this clonotype. The rearrangement joins TRBV29-1 to TRBJ2-2; either TRBD1 or TRBD2 may fit D (5 bases each). Deletions cut 6 bases from V and 2 bases from J, with 16 bases between. This CDR3 comprises 15 residues. The germline gives CDR1 SQVTM, CDR2 ANQGSEA. The CDR3 reads CSVRDRDANTGELFF. Written as DNA, the CDR3 is TGCAGCGTAAGGGACCGGGACGCTAACACCGGGGAGCTGTTTTTT.

V is TRBV28 and J is TRBJ2-1; possibly TRBD1 or TRBD2 for D (6 bases each). This CDR3 has 11 residues. Germline CDR1 MDHEN, CDR2 SYDVKM. V lost 7 bases and J 15 bases, leaving 16 bases between the germline ends. The CDR3 coding sequence is TGTGCCAGCACCGGGGGCGAAAAAACGTTCTTC. This encodes CASTGGEKTFF.

A few counts support this clonotype. The V gene is TRBV29-1, the J gene TRBJ2-1, with D maybe TRBD1 (6 bases). Trimming took 5 bases from V and 0 from J, leaving 8 bases between them. Germline loops: CDR1 SQVTM, CDR2 ANQGSEA. The CDR3 runs to 13 residues. CDR3: CSVRQASYNEQFF. The CDR3 DNA is TGCAGCGTTCGACAGGCCTCCTACAATGAGCAGTTCTTC.

The CDR3: CASSLAPLVTDTQYF. The CDR3 DNA sequence: TGCGCCAGCAGCTTGGCCCCATTAGTCACAGATACGCAGTATTTT. V usage is TRBV5-1 and J usage is TRBJ2-3; no definite D call. This CDR3 region has 15 residues. Germline values: CDR1 SGHRS, CDR2 YFSETQ. The V and J ends lost 0 bases and 2 bases respectively, with 10 bases between them.

This rearrangement joins TRBV29-1 to TRBJ1-1; D not certain. Trimming left V 4 bases short and J 1 base short, with 13 bases between. Germline CDR1 is SQVTM and CDR2 is ANQGSEA. This CDR3 spans 14 amino acids. The CDR3 here is CSVGPTLGNTEAFF. CDR3 coding DNA: TGCAGCGTTGGACCCACGTTGGGGAACACTGAAGCTTTCTTT.

The rearrangement links TRBV10-3 to TRBJ1-5; D possibly corresponds to TRBD1 (5 bases). With 9 bases removed from V and 5 bases from J, the gap between germline ends came to 14 bases. This CDR3 is built from 13 residues. Germline V CDR1 and CDR2: ENHRY, SYGVKD. CDR3 coding DNA: TGTGCCATTTCTGGGGGAGTACATCAGCCCCAGCATTTT. It specifies CAISGGVHQPQHF.

This rearrangement joins TRBV9 to TRBJ1-1; TRBD1 matches at 11 bases. V trimming: 0 bases; J trimming: 5 bases; junction bases outside the gene matches: 6. The CDR3 consists of 16 residues. Germline CDR1 reads SGDLS; CDR2 reads YYNGEE. The DNA for the CDR3 is TGTGCCAGCAGCGTAGGGACAGGGGGCCGGGGGACTGAAGCTTTCTTT. Amino acid sequence: CASSVGTGGRGTEAFF.

The rearrangement uses TRBV4-1 and TRBJ2-3, with 7 bases matching TRBD2. V shed 3 bases and J 0 bases; nucleotides not matched to a gene: 3. The length of the CDR3 is 15 residues. CDR1 is MGHRA, CDR2 YSYEKL, per germline. The CDR3 DNA sequence: TGCGCCAGCAGCCAGAGGACTAGTAGCACAGATACGCAGTATTTT. This sequence encodes CASSQRTSSTDTQYF.

This chain links TRBV20-1 with TRBJ2-5; no clear D gene. Germline CDR1 is DFQATT and CDR2 is SNEGSKA (reference sequence). The CDR3 length is 14 residues. Trimming removed 0 bases at V and 2 bases at J, with 10 bases between. The CDR3 nucleotides read TGCAGTGCTAGAGATTCGTTACAGCAAGAGACCCAGTACTTC. It specifies CSARDSLQQETQYF.

The chain employs TRBV7-2 and TRBJ2-1, with D tentatively TRBD2 (5 bases). The CDR3 loop spans 15 amino acids. The germline gives CDR1 SGHTA, CDR2 FQGNSA. V dropped 5 bases and J dropped 4 bases, with 15 bases sitting between them. In DNA form, the CDR3 reads TGTGCCAGCAGCGCTAGGCCCGGGGTTTACAATGAGCAGTTCTTC. This sequence encodes CASSARPGVYNEQFF.

This clonotype was seen only once. The chain uses TRBV29-1 and TRBJ1-1; D is undetermined. V lost 4 bases and J 7 bases, leaving 19 bases between the germline ends. The length of the CDR3 is 14 residues. CDR1 SQVTM and CDR2 ANQGSEA come from the germline V gene. The CDR3 reads CSVGKRRNPLEAFF. CDR3 sequence (DNA): TGCAGCGTTGGGAAAAGGAGGAATCCCCTTGAAGCTTTCTTT.

The gene calls are TRBV29-1 and TRBJ2-5, with 10 bases that match TRBD1. The CDR3 loop spans 12 amino acids. CDR1 and CDR2 (germline): SQVTM, ANQGSEA. The V segment lost 6 bases and the J segment 5 bases; nucleotides outside the gene matches: 3. CDR3 nucleotides: TGCAGCGTGGGACAGGGGACGGAGACCCAGTACTTC. The encoded protein is CSVGQGTETQYF.

The rearrangement uses TRBV29-1 and TRBJ2-5; D ambiguous. Between the trimmed V and J ends, which lost 2 bases and 1 base, there was a span of 8 bases. The CDR3 runs 13 residues. The V gene's germline CDR1 is SQVTM and CDR2 ANQGSEA. The CDR3 loop reads CSVERTVQETQYF. CDR3 DNA sequence: TGCAGCGTTGAACGGACGGTCCAAGAGACCCAGTACTTC.

J is TRBJ2-5 and V is TRBV27, with 9 bases lining up with TRBD2. V dropped 1 base and J dropped 4; count of bases not matched to a gene: 7. Germline CDR1 reads MNHEY; CDR2 reads SMNVEV (reference sequence). The CDR3 contains 16 residues. The CDR3 reads CASSLYSGSRRETQYF. The CDR3 DNA reads TGTGCCAGCAGTTTATATAGCGGGAGTCGGCGAGAGACCCAGTACTTC.

The rearrangement uses TRBV5-4 and TRBJ2-7; 9 positions agree with TRBD2. The CDR3 is made up of 14 amino acids. The germline gives CDR1 SGHNT, CDR2 YYREEE (reference sequence). Trimming removed 2 bases from V and 5 bases from J; junction bases left unmatched: 5. The CDR3 bases are TGTGCCAGCAGCTTTGCGGGAGGGTCTAACGAGCAGTACTTC. This sequence encodes CASSFAGGSNEQYF.

The chain is built from TRBV29-1 and TRBJ2-3; no clear D gene. Trimming left V 4 bases short and J 8 bases short, with 10 bases between. The length of the CDR3 is 11 residues. CDR1 SQVTM and CDR2 ANQGSEA come from the germline V gene. DNA of the CDR3: TGCAGCGTTGGTACTGTAGGTACGCAGTATTTT. It encodes CSVGTVGTQYF.

The chain carries TRBV29-1 and TRBJ2-2; a weak D match, TRBD2 (6 bases). Germline-derived CDR1 and CDR2 are SQVTM and ANQGSEA. V dropped 3 bases and J dropped 2 bases, with 13 bases sitting between them. There are 15 residues in the CDR3. CDR3 protein: CSVDGGWRNTGELFF. CDR3 nucleotide sequence: TGCAGCGTTGATGGGGGGTGGAGAAACACCGGGGAGCTGTTTTTT.

The chain links TRBV9 to TRBJ2-7; 10 bases are shared with TRBD2. Germline V gene lookup returns CDR1 SGDLS and CDR2 YYNGEE. CDR3 length: 13 amino acids. J was trimmed by 5 bases and V by 4 bases; bases with no gene match: 3. CDR3 sequence (DNA): TGTGCCAGCAGCCCTAGCGGGAGAGACGAGCAGTACTTC. Its protein product is CASSPSGRDEQYF. The full variable domain, in which reference TRBV9 and TRBJ2-7 provide the parts outside the CDR3, is DSGVTQTPKHLITATGQRVTLRCSPRSGDLSVYWYQQSLDQGLQFLIQYYNGEERAKGNILERFSAQQFPDLHSELNLSSLELGDSALYFCASSPSGRDEQYFGPGTRLTVT.

CDR3 coding DNA: TGTGCCAGCGTATTAGCTAGCGGGAGCCATGAGCAGTTCTTC. Its protein product is CASVLASGSHEQFF. V is TRBV3-1 and J is TRBJ2-1; the match to TRBD2 covers 10 bases. There are 14 residues in the CDR3. The germline V gene encodes CDR1 LGHDT and CDR2 YNNKEL (reference sequence). V shed 8 bases and J 8 bases; nucleotides not matched to a gene: 9.

The chain joins TRBV27 to TRBJ2-7; 7 bases map to TRBD1. Germline CDR1 is MNHEY and CDR2 is SMNVEV (reference sequence). The CDR3 is 14 residues long. J gave up 0 bases and V 5 bases, and 4 bases lay outside the gene matches. The CDR3 nucleotides read TGTGCCAGCAGTACCAGACAGGGCTCCTACGAGCAGTACTTC. This encodes CASSTRQGSYEQYF.